This is a list of T cell receptor beta chains from one sample in a study of Graves' ophthalmopathy and Graves' hyperthyroidism. Via MiXCR, TCRdb re-called the multiplex PCR reads, giving one row per CDR3 protein. The sample consists of fewer than 400,000 distinct CDR3 sequences, 15% to 20% of them appearing once. Sequencing was done on a sample of peripheral blood. These receptors all come from a woman younger than 35 with Graves' ophthalmopathy. The CDR3 runs from the conserved cysteine through the conserved F or W. A D gene is named only where the DNA matches it firmly. Clone size is shown for a subset of rows, as once, few, many or a class of expanded clone.

-	TRBV28	TRBJ1-5	many	TGTGCCAGCAGTTTAGGGCAGACAAATCAGCCCCAGCATTTT	CASSLGQTNQPQHF
-	TRBV12-3/TRBV12-4	TRBJ1-1	many	TGTGCCAGCAGTTTAGGGCAGGGGTACACTGAAGCTTTCTTT	CASSLGQGYTEAFF
TRBD1	TRBV28	TRBJ2-7	many	TGTGCCAGCAGTAACAGGGGTTCCCCCTACGAGCAGTACTTC	CASSNRGSPYEQYF
-	TRBV27	TRBJ2-7	many	TGTGCCAGCAGTTTATCGCGGAAACTCGAGCAGTACTTC	CASSLSRKLEQYF
TRBD1	TRBV7-9	TRBJ1-2	many	TGTGCCAGCAGCCTGAACAGGGGGATTAACTATGGCTACACCTTC	CASSLNRGINYGYTF
-	TRBV7-2	TRBJ2-5	-	TGTGCCAGCACCTTACGATCCACCGGAGAGACCCAGTACTTC	CASTLRSTGETQYF
TRBD2	TRBV30	TRBJ2-2	-	TGTGCCTCCCGGACTAGCGGGGGGTTGATCGGGGAGCTGTTTTTT	CASRTSGGLIGELFF
TRBD2	TRBV20-1	TRBJ2-2	many	TGCAGTGCTAGTCGGGCGGGAGGGCCGCCCGGGGAGCTGTTTTTT	CSASRAGGPPGELFF
-	TRBV27	TRBJ2-7	many	TGTGCCAGCAGTTTAACTGGGATAGGGTACGAGCAGTACTTC	CASSLTGIGYEQYF
TRBD2	TRBV11-2	TRBJ2-5	many	TGTGCCAGCAGCTGGGAACTAGCGGGACCGAAAGGGCACCAAGAGACCCAGTACTTC	CASSWELAGPKGHQETQYF
-	TRBV7-2	TRBJ2-4	few	TGTGCCAGCAGCTTGACCATAAACATTCAGTACTTC	CASSLTINIQYF
-	TRBV29-1	TRBJ2-7	many	TGCAGCGTGGACAGAGGCGAGGAGCAGTACTTC	CSVDRGEEQYF
TRBD1	TRBV25-1	TRBJ1-1	many	TGTGCCAGCAGTGACCCAGGGGGTAACACTGAAGCTTTCTTT	CASSDPGGNTEAFF
-	TRBV19	TRBJ1-1	many	TGTGCCAGTACTCCCATACAGGGAGCAAGGACTGAAGCTTTCTTT	CASTPIQGARTEAFF
-	TRBV27	TRBJ2-7	many	TGTGCCAGCAGTTTATCGAGCCTGTTGAACTACGAGCAGTACTTC	CASSLSSLLNYEQYF
TRBD1	TRBV11-2	TRBJ2-2	-	TGTGCCAGCAGCTACGGACAGGGCGGGGAGCTGTTTTTT	CASSYGQGGELFF
TRBD2	TRBV28	TRBJ2-7	many	TGTGCCAGCAGTTCACTAGCGGGGGGATCAGACGACTACGAGCAGTACTTC	CASSSLAGGSDDYEQYF
-	TRBV6-1	TRBJ2-7	-	TGTGCCAGCATAGGGTCGGGAAGGTCCTACGAGCAGTACTTC	CASIGSGRSYEQYF
-	TRBV7-2	TRBJ1-6	many	TGTGCCAGCAGCTCCCAGGGGACGTCCAATTCACCCCTCCACTTT	CASSSQGTSNSPLHF
-	TRBV28	TRBJ1-2	-	TGTGCCAGCAGAGTCCAGGTTGGATATGGCTACACCTTC	CASRVQVGYGYTF
TRBD1	TRBV7-3	TRBJ1-2	many	TGTGCCAGCAGCTTAACTCACAGGGGGCATTTTGGGTTCAACTATGGCTACACCTTC	CASSLTHRGHFGFNYGYTF
-	TRBV27	TRBJ1-5	many	TGTGCCAGCAGTTTAATTCCCAGGGGCCATAGCAATCAGCCCCAGCATTTT	CASSLIPRGHSNQPQHF
TRBD2	TRBV4-3	TRBJ2-7	many	TGCGCCAGCAGCCAAGTTCTTTCGCGGGGGGACTACGAGCAGTACTTC	CASSQVLSRGDYEQYF
-	TRBV9	TRBJ2-7	many	TGTGCCAGCAGCGTAGGTGGGGGATATGTATACGAGCAGTACTTC	CASSVGGGYVYEQYF
-	TRBV5-1	TRBJ1-1	many	TGCGCCAGCAGCTCGACTGGACTAGCCAGGGCGAACACTGAAGCTTTCTTT	CASSSTGLARANTEAFF
TRBD1	TRBV4-3	TRBJ1-2	many	TGCGCCAGCAGCCAGGCGGACAGGGGAAACTATGGCTACACCTTC	CASSQADRGNYGYTF
-	TRBV6-2/TRBV6-3	TRBJ2-7	once	TGTGCCAGCAGTTCTTCTGGGACCTTCCCACCCGAGCAGTACTTC	CASSSSGTFPPEQYF
-	TRBV7-2	TRBJ1-5	-	TGTGCCAGCAGCTTAGCGCGTGGAACCAATCAGCCCCAGCATTTT	CASSLARGTNQPQHF
-	TRBV28	TRBJ2-5	few	TGTGCCAGCAGTTTGATTGGTCAGGGGCCCCAAGAGACCCAGTACTTC	CASSLIGQGPQETQYF
TRBD1	TRBV10-1	TRBJ1-1	many	TGCGCCAGCAGTGATGTAGAGTTGGGACAGGGCTTTGGAGCTTTCTTT	CASSDVELGQGFGAFF
TRBD1	TRBV7-9	TRBJ1-1	many	TGTGCCAGCAGCTTACCCAGGGGGGTGAGCACTGAAGCTTTCTTT	CASSLPRGVSTEAFF
-	TRBV28	TRBJ2-7	many	TGTGCCAGCAGTATAGGGGGAGTCAACTACGAGCAGTACTTC	CASSIGGVNYEQYF
-	TRBV6-2/TRBV6-3	TRBJ2-7	many	TGTGCCACCGAAATGGGGGAAGTGGACGAGCAGTACTTC	CATEMGEVDEQYF
-	TRBV10-3	TRBJ2-7	few	TGTGCCATCAGTGAGACTACCTACGAGCAGTACTTC	CAISETTYEQYF
-	TRBV2	TRBJ1-1	-	TGTGCCAGCAGTGAATACACGTCGGGTAGCACTGAAGCTTTCTTT	CASSEYTSGSTEAFF
-	TRBV12-3/TRBV12-4	TRBJ2-7	-	TGTGCCAGCAGTTTAGAGTGGGGGTTTGTGGGCGAGCAGTACTTC	CASSLEWGFVGEQYF
-	TRBV5-1	TRBJ2-2	many	TGCGCCAGTAGACTATCCACCGACGCCGGGGAGCTGTTTTTT	CASRLSTDAGELFF
TRBD1	TRBV12-3/TRBV12-4	TRBJ2-7	many	TGTGCCAGCAGTTCGAACCACAGGGGTCCAACCTACGAGCAGTACTTC	CASSSNHRGPTYEQYF
-	TRBV6-2/TRBV6-3	TRBJ1-1	many	TGTGCCAGCACAATCCACGGGGAATCTAACACTGAAGCTTTCTTT	CASTIHGESNTEAFF
-	TRBV12-3/TRBV12-4	TRBJ2-5	many	TGTGCCAGCAGTTTTGGGCTATCGGAGACCCAGTACTTC	CASSFGLSETQYF
-	TRBV7-8	TRBJ2-7	once	TGCGCCAGCAGCTTGGACCTGGGGGTCGGCGAGCAGTACTTC	CASSLDLGVGEQYF
TRBD1	TRBV20-1	TRBJ1-1	many	TGCAGTGCTAGAGAAGGGGGCTTCCGAAAGAACACTGAAGCTTTCTTT	CSAREGGFRKNTEAFF
-	TRBV12-3/TRBV12-4	TRBJ2-7	many	TGTGCCAGCAGACGGACAGTCCACGAGCAGTACTTC	CASRRTVHEQYF
TRBD1	TRBV6-2/TRBV6-3	TRBJ2-2	many	TGTGCCAGCGGACAGGGGGTGGACACCGGGGAGCTGTTTTTT	CASGQGVDTGELFF
TRBD2	TRBV12-3/TRBV12-4	TRBJ2-5	-	TGTGCCAGCAGTCCAAGGGGACTAGCGGGAACGAAAGAGACCCAGTACTTC	CASSPRGLAGTKETQYF
TRBD1	TRBV29-1	TRBJ1-2	many	TGCAGCGTCCCGTATCTGACAGGGCTCTCTGGCTACACCTTC	CSVPYLTGLSGYTF
-	TRBV20-1	TRBJ1-6	many	TGCAGTGCTAGAGACCTCCCCCGCAAACTCGGTTCACCCCTCCACTTT	CSARDLPRKLGSPLHF
TRBD1	TRBV20-1	TRBJ1-6	many	TGCAGTGCTAAGGACAGGCCGTTGGAGGTTTCACCCCTCCACTTT	CSAKDRPLEVSPLHF
-	TRBV28	TRBJ2-2	many	TGTGCCAGCAGTCCCCTCATATTGAACACCGGGGAGCTGTTTTTT	CASSPLILNTGELFF
-	TRBV5-5	TRBJ1-3	many	TGTGCCAGCAGCTTGGTCATCGGGGGAGGAAACACCATATATTTT	CASSLVIGGGNTIYF
TRBD2	TRBV11-3	TRBJ2-5	-	TGTGCCAGCAGCCCTAGTCTAGCGGGGGGCCGCCAAGAGACCCAGTACTTC	CASSPSLAGGRQETQYF
-	TRBV6-2/TRBV6-3	TRBJ1-2	-	TGTGCCAGCAGGGGGGACTACCCTAACTATGGCTACACCTTC	CASRGDYPNYGYTF
-	TRBV6-1	TRBJ2-5	many	TGTGCCAGCAATGAGGGGTGGCGAGAGACCCAGTACTTC	CASNEGWRETQYF